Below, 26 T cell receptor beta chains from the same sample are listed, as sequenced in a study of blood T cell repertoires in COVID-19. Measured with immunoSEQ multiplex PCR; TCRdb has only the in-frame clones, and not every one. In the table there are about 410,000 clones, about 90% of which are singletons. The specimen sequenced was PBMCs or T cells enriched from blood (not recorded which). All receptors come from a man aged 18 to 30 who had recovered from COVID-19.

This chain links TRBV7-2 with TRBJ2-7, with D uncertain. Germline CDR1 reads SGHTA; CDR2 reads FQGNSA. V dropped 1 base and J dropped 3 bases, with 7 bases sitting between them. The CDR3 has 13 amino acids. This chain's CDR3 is CASSLVVDYEQYF. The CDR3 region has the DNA TGTGCCAGCAGCTTAGTCGTAGACTACGAGCAGTACTTC.

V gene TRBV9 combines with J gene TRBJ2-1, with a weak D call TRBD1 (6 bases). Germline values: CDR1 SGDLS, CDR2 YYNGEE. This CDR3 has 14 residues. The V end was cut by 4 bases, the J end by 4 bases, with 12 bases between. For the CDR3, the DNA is TGTGCCAGCAGCTCTAGTCAGGGGTACAATGAGCAGTTCTTC. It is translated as CASSSSQGYNEQFF. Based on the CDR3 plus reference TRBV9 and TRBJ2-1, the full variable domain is DSGVTQTPKHLITATGQRVTLRCSPRSGDLSVYWYQQSLDQGLQFLIQYYNGEERAKGNILERFSAQQFPDLHSELNLSSLELGDSALYFCASSSSQGYNEQFFGPGTRLTVL.

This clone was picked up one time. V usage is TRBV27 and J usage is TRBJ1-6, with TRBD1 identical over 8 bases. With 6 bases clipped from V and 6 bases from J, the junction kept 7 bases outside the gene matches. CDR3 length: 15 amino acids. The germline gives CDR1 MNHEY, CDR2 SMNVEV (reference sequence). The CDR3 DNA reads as TGTGCCAGCAGGGAATCAGGACAGGGTAATTCACCCCTCCACTTT. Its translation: CASRESGQGNSPLHF.

CDR3 bases: TGTGCCAGCAGACCCACGGGGGGTTACAATGAGCAGTTCTTC. Translation: CASRPTGGYNEQFF. This chain joins TRBV2 and TRBJ2-1; 7 nucleotides agree with TRBD2. The CDR3 is 14 amino acids. Germline trimming cut 6 bases from V and 4 bases from J; bases unmatched to any gene: 6. Germline lookup yields CDR1 SNHLY and CDR2 FYNNEI.

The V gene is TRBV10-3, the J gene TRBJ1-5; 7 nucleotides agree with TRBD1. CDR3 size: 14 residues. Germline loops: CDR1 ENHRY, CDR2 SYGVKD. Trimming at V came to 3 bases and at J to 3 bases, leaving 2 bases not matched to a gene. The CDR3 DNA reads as TGTGCCATCAGTGATACAGGGGACAATCAGCCCCAGCATTTT. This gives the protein CAISDTGDNQPQHF.

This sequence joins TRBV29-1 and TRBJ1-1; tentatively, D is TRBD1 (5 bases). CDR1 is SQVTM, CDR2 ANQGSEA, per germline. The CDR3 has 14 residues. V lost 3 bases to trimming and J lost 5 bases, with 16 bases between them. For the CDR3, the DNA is TGCAGCGTTGAGGGGGTCCGGGGAGGGACTGAAGCTTTCTTT. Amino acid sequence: CSVEGVRGGTEAFF.

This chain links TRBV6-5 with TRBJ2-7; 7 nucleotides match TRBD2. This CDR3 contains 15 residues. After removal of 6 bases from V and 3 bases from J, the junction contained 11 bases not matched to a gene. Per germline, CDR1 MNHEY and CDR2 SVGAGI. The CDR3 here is CASSRRLAPNYEQYF. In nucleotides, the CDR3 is TGTGCCAGCAGCCGTAGACTAGCCCCAAACTACGAGCAGTACTTC.

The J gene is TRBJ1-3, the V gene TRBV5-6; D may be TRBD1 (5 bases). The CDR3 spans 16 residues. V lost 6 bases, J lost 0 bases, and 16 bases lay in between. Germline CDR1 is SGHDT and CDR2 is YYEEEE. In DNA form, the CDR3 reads TGTGCCAGCACCGCAGGGCTAACCCGCTCTGGAAACACCATATATTTT. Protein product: CASTAGLTRSGNTIYF.

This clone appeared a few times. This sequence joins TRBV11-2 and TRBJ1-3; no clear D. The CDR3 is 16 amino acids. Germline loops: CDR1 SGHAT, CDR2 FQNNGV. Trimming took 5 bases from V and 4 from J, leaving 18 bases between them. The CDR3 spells CASSAGGSRLGNTIYF. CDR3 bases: TGTGCCAGCAGCGCGGGCGGGTCCCGTTTAGGAAACACCATATATTTT.

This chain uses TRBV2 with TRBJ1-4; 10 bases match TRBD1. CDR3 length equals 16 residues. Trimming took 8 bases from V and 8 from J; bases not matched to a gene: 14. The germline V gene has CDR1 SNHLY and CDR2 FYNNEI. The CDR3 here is CASQGQGYLGWEKLFF. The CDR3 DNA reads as TGTGCCAGCCAGGGACAGGGGTACCTTGGTTGGGAAAAACTGTTTTTT.

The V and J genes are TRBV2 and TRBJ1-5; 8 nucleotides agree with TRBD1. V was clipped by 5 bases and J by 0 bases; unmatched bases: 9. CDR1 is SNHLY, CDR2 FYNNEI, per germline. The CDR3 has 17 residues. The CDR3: CASSPRTGLRSNQPQHF. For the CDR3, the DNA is TGTGCCAGCAGTCCGAGGACAGGGTTGCGTAGCAATCAGCCCCAGCATTTT.

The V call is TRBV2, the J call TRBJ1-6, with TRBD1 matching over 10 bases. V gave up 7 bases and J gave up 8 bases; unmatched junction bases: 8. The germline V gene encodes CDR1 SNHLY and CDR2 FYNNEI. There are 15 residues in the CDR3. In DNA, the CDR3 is TGTGCCAGCATCCCCGCCGGGACAGGGGATTCACCCCTCCACTTT. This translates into CASIPAGTGDSPLHF.

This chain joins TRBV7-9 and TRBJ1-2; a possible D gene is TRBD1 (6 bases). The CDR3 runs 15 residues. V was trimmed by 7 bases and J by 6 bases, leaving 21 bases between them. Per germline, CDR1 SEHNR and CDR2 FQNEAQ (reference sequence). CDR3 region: CASNLDDRPHDGYTF. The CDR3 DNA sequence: TGTGCCAGCAACCTAGACGACAGGCCCCATGATGGCTACACCTTC.

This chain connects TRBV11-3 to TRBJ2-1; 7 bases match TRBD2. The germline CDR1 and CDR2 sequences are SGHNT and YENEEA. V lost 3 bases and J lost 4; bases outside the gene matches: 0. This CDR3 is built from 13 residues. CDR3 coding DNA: TGTGCCAGCAGCTTTAGCGGGTACAATGAGCAGTTCTTC. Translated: CASSFSGYNEQFF.

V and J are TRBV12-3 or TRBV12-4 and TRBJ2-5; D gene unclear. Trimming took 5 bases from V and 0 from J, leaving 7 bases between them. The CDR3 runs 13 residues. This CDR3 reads CASSPRDQETQYF. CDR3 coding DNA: TGTGCCAGCAGTCCACGGGACCAAGAGACCCAGTACTTC.

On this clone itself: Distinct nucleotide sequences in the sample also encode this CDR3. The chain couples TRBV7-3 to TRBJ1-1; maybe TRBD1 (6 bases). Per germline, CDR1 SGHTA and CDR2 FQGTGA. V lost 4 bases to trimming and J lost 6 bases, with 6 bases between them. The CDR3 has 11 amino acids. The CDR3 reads CASSSGAEAFF. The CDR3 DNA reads TGTGCCAGCAGCTCAGGGGCTGAAGCTTTCTTT.

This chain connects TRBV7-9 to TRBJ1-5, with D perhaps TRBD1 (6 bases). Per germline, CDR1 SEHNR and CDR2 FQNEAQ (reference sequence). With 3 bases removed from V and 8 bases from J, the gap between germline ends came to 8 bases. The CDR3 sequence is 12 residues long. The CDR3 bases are TGTGCCAGCAGCTTGTCAGGGGAGCCCCAGCATTTT. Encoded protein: CASSLSGEPQHF.

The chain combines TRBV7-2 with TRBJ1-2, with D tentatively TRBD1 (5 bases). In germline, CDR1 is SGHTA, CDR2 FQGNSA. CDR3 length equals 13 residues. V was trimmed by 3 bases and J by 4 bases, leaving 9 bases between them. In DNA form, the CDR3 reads TGTGCCAGCAGCTTCGGCACAGGCTATGGCTACACCTTC. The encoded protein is CASSFGTGYGYTF.

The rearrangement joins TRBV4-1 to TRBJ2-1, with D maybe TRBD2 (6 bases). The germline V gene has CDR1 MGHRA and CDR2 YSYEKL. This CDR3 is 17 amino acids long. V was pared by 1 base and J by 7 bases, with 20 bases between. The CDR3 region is CASSQVAMRLGRNEQFF. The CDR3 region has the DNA TGCGCCAGCAGCCAAGTCGCCATGAGACTAGGACGTAATGAGCAGTTCTTC.

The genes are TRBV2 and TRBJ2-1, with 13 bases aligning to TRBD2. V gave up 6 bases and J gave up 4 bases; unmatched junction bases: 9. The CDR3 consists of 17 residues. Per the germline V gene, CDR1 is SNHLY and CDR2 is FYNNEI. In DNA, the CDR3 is TGTGCCAGCAGCGGACAGGGGACTAGCGGGAAATACAATGAGCAGTTCTTC. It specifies CASSGQGTSGKYNEQFF.

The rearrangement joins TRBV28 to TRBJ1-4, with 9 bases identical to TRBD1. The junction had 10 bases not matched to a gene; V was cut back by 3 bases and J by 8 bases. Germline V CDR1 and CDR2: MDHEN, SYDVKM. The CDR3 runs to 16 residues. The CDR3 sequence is CASSFPQTGGGEKLFF. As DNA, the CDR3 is TGTGCCAGCAGTTTCCCACAGACAGGGGGAGGAGAAAAACTGTTTTTT.

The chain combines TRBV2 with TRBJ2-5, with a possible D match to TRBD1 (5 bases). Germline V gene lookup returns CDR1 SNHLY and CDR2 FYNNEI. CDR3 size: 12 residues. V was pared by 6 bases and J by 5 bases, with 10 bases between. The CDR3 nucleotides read TGTGCCAGCAGAAAGGGGCGGGAGACCCAGTACTTC. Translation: CASRKGRETQYF.

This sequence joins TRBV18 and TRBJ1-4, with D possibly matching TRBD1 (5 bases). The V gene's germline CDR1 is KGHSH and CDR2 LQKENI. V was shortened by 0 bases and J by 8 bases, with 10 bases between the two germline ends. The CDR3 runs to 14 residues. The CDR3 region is CASSPPGELEKLFF. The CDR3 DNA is TGTGCCAGCTCACCACCAGGGGAATTAGAAAAACTGTTTTTT.

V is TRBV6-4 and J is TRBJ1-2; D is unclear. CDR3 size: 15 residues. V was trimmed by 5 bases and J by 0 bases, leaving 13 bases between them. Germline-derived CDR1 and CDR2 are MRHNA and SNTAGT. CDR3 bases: TGTGCCAGCAGTCAGCGGCCAGAGTCTAACTATGGCTACACCTTC. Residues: CASSQRPESNYGYTF.

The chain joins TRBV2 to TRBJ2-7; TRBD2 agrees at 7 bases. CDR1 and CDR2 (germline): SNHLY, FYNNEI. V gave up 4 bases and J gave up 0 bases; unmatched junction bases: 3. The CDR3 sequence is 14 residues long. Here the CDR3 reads CASSGRESSYEQYF. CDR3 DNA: TGTGCCAGCAGTGGGCGGGAGAGCTCCTACGAGCAGTACTTC.

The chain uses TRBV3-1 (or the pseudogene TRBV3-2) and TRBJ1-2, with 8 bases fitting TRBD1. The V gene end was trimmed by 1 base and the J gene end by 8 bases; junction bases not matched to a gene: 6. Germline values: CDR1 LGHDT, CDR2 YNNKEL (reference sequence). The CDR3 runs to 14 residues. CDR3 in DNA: TGTGCCAGCAGCCAAGGGGCGACAGGGGAAGGCTACACCTTC. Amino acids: CASSQGATGEGYTF.